A single sample gave rise to the 24 T cell receptor beta chains below, sequenced in a study of tumor and adjacent non-tumor tissue in lung cancer. The template was RNA from unsorted bulk tissue. This non-tumor lung sample came from over 3 cm beyond the tumor edge. A modified ARM-PCR protocol with three rounds of nested PCR amplified TCRbeta. Each CDR3 protein gets one entry after TCRdb re-called the multiplex PCR reads with MiXCR. Here the sample spans around 75,000 distinct CDR3 sequences, under 70% being singletons. Sequenced input: distant non-tumor lung tissue. The receptors were sampled from a woman between 50 and 59 years old with non-small cell lung cancer.

The chain couples TRBV20-1 to TRBJ2-5, with 8 bases aligning to TRBD2. Germline-derived CDR1 and CDR2 are DFQATT and SNEGSKA (reference sequence). This CDR3 spans 16 amino acids. V was clipped by 1 base and J by 4 bases; unmatched bases: 11. The CDR3 protein is CSARVWTSCTPETQYF. The DNA for the CDR3 is TGCAGTGCTAGAGTGTGGACTAGCTGCACTCCAGAGACCCAGTACTTC.

About this clonotype: One junction end disagrees with the germline gene, perhaps due to a read error. V gene TRBV7-8 combines with J gene TRBJ2-2; D is perhaps TRBD2 (5 bases). CDR1 and CDR2 from the germline V gene are SGHVS and FQNEAQ. This CDR3 region has 15 residues. CDR3 loop: CASSLSAKAAGELLF. The CDR3, as DNA: TGTGCCAGTAGCTTATCCGCCAAGGCGGCCGGGGAGCTGCTTTTT. Using reference TRBV7-8 and TRBJ2-2 for the parts outside the CDR3, the full variable domain is GAGVSQSPRYKVAKRGQDVALRCDPISGHVSLFWYQQALGQGPEFLTYFQNEAQLDKSGLPSDRFFAERPEGSVSTLKIQRTQQEDSAVYLCASSLSAKAAGELLFGEGSRLTVL.

On this clonotype: A read error may explain this, as a much larger clone is one base away. The chain carries TRBV6-1 and TRBJ2-7, with D unresolved. Germline lookup yields CDR1 MNHNS and CDR2 SASEGT. V was trimmed by 5 bases and J by 2 bases, leaving 1 base between them. This CDR3 contains 10 residues. The CDR3, as DNA: TGTGCCAGCAGTACCTACGAGCAGTACTTC. As protein: CASSTYEQYF.

On this clonotype: This clone may be a read error of a much larger clone one base away. The gene calls are TRBV20-1 and TRBJ2-7; D is uncertain. This CDR3 has 14 residues. The V end was cut by 2 bases, the J end by 3 bases, with 14 bases between. Germline V gene data show CDR1 as DFQATT and CDR2 as SNEGSKA (reference sequence). DNA of the CDR3: TGCAGTGCTAGACAGACAAGAGGAAACTACGAGCAGTACTTC. It specifies CSARQTRGNYEQYF.

The table lists this clonotype with many counts. This chain joins TRBV10-2 and TRBJ1-4; unclear D gene. The CDR3 runs to 13 residues. CDR1 and CDR2 from the germline V gene are WSHSY and SAAADI. V was shortened by 11 bases and J by 5 bases, with 15 bases between the two germline ends. CDR3 loop: CASRRAPNEKLFF. CDR3 nucleotides: TGCGCCTCCCGCCGAGCTCCAAATGAAAAACTGTTTTTT.

To note about this clonotype: The germline gene is not matched at one end of the junction; a read error may be the cause. The V call is TRBV29-1, the J call TRBJ2-7; tentatively, D is TRBD1 or TRBD2 (6 bases each). Germline-derived CDR1 and CDR2 are SQVTM and ANQGSEA. This CDR3 comprises 15 residues. Written as DNA, the CDR3 is TGCAGCGTTGTGCCTGGAGGGGGTATTTCCTACGAGGAGTACTTC. This codes for CSVVPGGGISYEEYF.

On this clonotype: At one end the junction does not follow the germline gene, possibly because of a read error. This rearrangement joins TRBV20-1 to TRBJ1-2; 11 bases fit TRBD1. From germline, CDR1 is DFQATT and CDR2 SNEGSKA (reference sequence). The CDR3 sequence is 16 residues long. CDR3 sequence: CSADTGTGGFGYGFTF. CDR3 DNA: TGCAGTGCTGATACTGGGACAGGGGGTTTTGGTTATGGCTTCACCTTC.

A remark on this clonotype: The junction does not match germline at one end; this may be a read error. The chain carries TRBV28 and TRBJ2-4, with D possibly being TRBD2 (6 bases). The CDR3 consists of 20 residues. Germline V gene sequence: CDR1 MDHEN, CDR2 SYDVKM. The CDR3 DNA reads TGTGCTAGCACCGACTCGAAAGGTAGCGGACCTACGATAACCAAAAACATTCTGTACTTC. The encoded protein is CASTDSKGSGPTITKNILYF.

Note on this clonotype: One junction end does not reproduce the germline sequence, and a read error may be involved. V and J are TRBV11-1 and TRBJ2-1; 11 nucleotides align to TRBD2. This CDR3 is 14 amino acids long. From germline, CDR1 is SGHAT and CDR2 FQDESV (reference sequence). The CDR3 nucleotides are TGTGCCAGCAGACTAGCGGGAGTAGGGAATGAGCAGATCTTC. Translation gives CASRLAGVGNEQIF.

J is TRBJ2-1 and V is TRBV20-1, with D possibly matching TRBD2 (5 bases). The CDR3 loop spans 13 amino acids. Germline lookup yields CDR1 DFQATT and CDR2 SNEGSKA (reference sequence). CDR3 nucleotides: TGCAATGCCCCTGGGCCTGACTACCTTGAGCAGTTCTTC. Its protein product is CNAPGPDYLEQFF.

In the case of this clonotype: An end of the junction does not agree with germline; a read error may underlie this. The chain is built from TRBV7-9 and TRBJ1-6, with 9 positions matching TRBD1. Germline loops: CDR1 SEHNR, CDR2 FQNEAQ (reference sequence). CDR3 length: 15 residues. The CDR3 sequence: CANSFAGQGYSPLHF. The CDR3 DNA sequence: TGTGCCAACAGCTTCGCGGGACAGGGTTACTCACCCCTCCACTTT.

The chain has TRBV28 and TRBJ2-2, with D unclear. V was shortened by 3 bases and J by 1 base, with 9 bases between the two germline ends. The CDR3 length is 15 residues. Germline V gene lookup returns CDR1 MDHEN and CDR2 SYDVKM. In DNA, the CDR3 is TGTGCCAGCAGTTTTCAGGCGCTGAACACCGGGGAGCTGTTTTTT. It specifies CASSFQALNTGELFF.

Worth noting for this clonotype: A single base separates this from a much larger clone, so it may be a read error. The chain has TRBV20-1 and TRBJ2-7; no definite D call. This CDR3 is built from 13 residues. CDR1 DFQATT and CDR2 SNEGSKA come from the germline V gene (reference sequence). DNA of the CDR3: TGCGGTGCTGTCGAGGACGGAACCTACGAGCAGTACTTC. Protein: CGAVEDGTYEQYF.

As concerns this clonotype: This may be a read error: a much more frequent sequence differs by one nucleotide. This CDR3 reads CASSAIARQAINTEAFF. CDR3 nucleotide sequence: TGTGCCAGCAGCGCAATAGCCCGACAGGCAATCAACACTGAAGCTTTCTTT. This chain joins TRBV5-4 and TRBJ1-1; D perhaps matches TRBD1 (6 bases). The CDR3 spans 17 residues. Trimming removed 4 bases from V and 2 bases from J, with 21 bases in between. Germline assignment: CDR1 SGHNT and CDR2 YYREEE (reference sequence).

This sequence joins TRBV10-3 and TRBJ2-3, with D perhaps TRBD2 (6 bases). CDR1 ENHRY and CDR2 SYGVKD come from the germline V gene. This CDR3 comprises 15 residues. The CDR3 spells CVTSTGETSTDTQYF. The CDR3 DNA is TGTGTCACCAGTACGGGAGAAACTAGCACAGATACGCAGTATTTT.

In this sample, this clonotype turned up once. The junction does not match germline at one end; this may be a read error. The chain employs TRBV28 and TRBJ1-5; a weak D match, TRBD1 (5 bases). CDR1 is MDHEN, CDR2 SYDVKM, per germline. The CDR3 is 18 amino acids. The CDR3 sequence: CASSPAGGTLYSNQSQHF. CDR3 DNA sequence: TGTGCCAGCAGCCCGGCGGGGGGAACCCTATATAGCAATCAGTCCCAGCATTTT.

This clonotype came up once. The CDR3 carries no conserved terminal phenylalanine or tryptophan, so it likely arises from a read error. The CDR3 spells CTSSRETLYNEQFI. The CDR3 DNA is TGTACCAGCAGTAGGGAGACCCTCTACAATGAGCAGTTCATC. The V and J genes are TRBV28 and TRBJ2-1; D possibly corresponds to TRBD2 (5 bases). Germline CDR1 reads MDHEN; CDR2 reads SYDVKM. This CDR3 comprises 14 residues.

The table lists this clonotype with many counts. CDR3 protein: CASSGGLAGGPMYNEQFF. DNA of the CDR3: TGTGCCAGCAGTGGGGGACTAGCGGGAGGGCCAATGTACAATGAGCAGTTCTTC. The chain is built from TRBV6-1 and TRBJ2-1; 16 nucleotides line up with TRBD2. The V gene end was trimmed by 4 bases and the J gene end by 4 bases; junction bases not matched to a gene: 7. The CDR3 sequence is 18 residues long. Per germline, CDR1 MNHNS and CDR2 SASEGT.

This chain uses TRBV29-1 with TRBJ1-1; 7 bases match TRBD1. Germline values: CDR1 SQVTM, CDR2 ANQGSEA. CDR3 size: 14 residues. The CDR3, as DNA: TGCAGTGTTCGACAGGGTGGGGTAAGCACTGAAGCTTTCTTT. Residues: CSVRQGGVSTEAFF.

Points on this clonotype: No conserved phenylalanine or tryptophan is present at the end of the CDR3, so a read error is the likely explanation. The V and J genes are TRBV4-1 and TRBJ1-1; D ambiguous. CDR1 and CDR2 (germline): MGHRA, YSYEKL. This CDR3 is 16 amino acids long. This chain's CDR3 is CTSSQDRYKANTEAFL. The CDR3 coding sequence is TGCACCAGCAGCCAAGATCGTTACAAGGCGAACACTGAAGCTTTCCTT.

This clonotype showed up just a few times. This sequence joins TRBV12-3 or TRBV12-4 and TRBJ2-7; perhaps TRBD1 as D (6 bases). V shed 3 bases and J shed 5 bases, with 17 bases lying between them. The CDR3 runs to 15 residues. In nucleotides, the CDR3 is TGTGCCAGCAGTTTGGACAGCCCCTTGAGTGACGAGCAGTACTTC. This encodes CASSLDSPLSDEQYF.

A word on this clonotype: Germline and junction disagree at one end, which may indicate a read error. This chain links TRBV6-1 with TRBJ2-1; the D is unclear. The CDR3 has 15 residues. CDR1 and CDR2 (germline): MNHNS, SASEGT. For the CDR3, the DNA is TGTGTCAGCAGTGAAGGTGGTGCACAGAGCAATGAGCAGTTCTTC. It encodes CVSSEGGAQSNEQFF.

As concerns this clonotype: Just one base apart from a much larger clone, this may be a read error. The chain has TRBV12-3 or TRBV12-4 and TRBJ2-1, with unresolved D. The CDR3 totals 15 residues. CDR3: CTSSHTRTKYNEQFF. In nucleotides, the CDR3 is TGTACCAGCAGTCACACCCGGACGAAGTACAATGAGCAGTTCTTC.

V usage is TRBV7-6 and J usage is TRBJ2-3; perhaps D is TRBD1 or TRBD2 (5 bases each). Germline V gene data show CDR1 as SGHVS and CDR2 as FNYEAQ. V was pared by 1 base and J by 6 bases, with 29 bases between. This CDR3 has 20 amino acids. The CDR3 bases are TGTGCCAGCAGCTTAGATAACAGACTGAAGGGCCTAAGAGGGGCCGATACGCAGTATTTT. It codes for CASSLDNRLKGLRGADTQYF.